This TCR beta chain was recorded in a study of T cell responses to AZD1222 COVID-19 vaccine. Study-level information: Investigators merged groups given second doses at roughly 4 or roughly 12 weeks.

Note on this clone: Its specificity is not known.

This table comes from immunoSEQ multiplex PCR, and its TCRdb copy is limited to in-frame clones, with some not included. The sample consists of 150,000 to 200,000 clones, less than 95% of them appearing once. Findings and limits, study-wide: Variant regions that are unmutated are reportedly the target of nearly half of spike-specific TCRs.

Trimming removed 1 base at V and 0 bases at J, with 7 bases between. The CDR3 extends over 14 amino acids. CDR1 and CDR2 from the germline V gene are SEHNR and FQNEAQ (reference sequence). The V gene is TRBV7-9, the J gene TRBJ2-7; D remains unclear. This specimen consisted of peripheral blood, obtained on day 0 of AZD1222 vaccination. The clonotype was recovered from an adult in good health. CDR3 sequence (DNA): TGTGCCAGCAGCTTAGATCTTAGCTCCTACGAGCAGTACTTC. Translation: CASSLDLSSYEQYF.